This paragraph reports one T cell receptor (beta chain). These data belong to a study of blood T cell repertoires in COVID-19. Assay: immunoSEQ multiplex PCR; the TCRdb copy retains only in-frame clones and omits some. The table shows around 390,000 clones, with 80% to 90% occurring only once. Trimming took 4 bases from V and 2 from J; bases not matched to a gene: 10. Germline assignment: CDR1 MNHNS and CDR2 SASEGT. The CDR3 sequence is 18 residues long. The rearrangement uses TRBV6-1 and TRBJ2-6; 8 bases align to TRBD1. Sequences were obtained from PBMCs or T cells enriched from blood (not recorded which). The sequence derives from a woman between 50 and 59 years old who had recovered from COVID-19. The CDR3: CASSAQGARGAGANVLTF. The CDR3 DNA sequence: TGTGCCAGCAGTGCCCAGGGGGCGCGAGGAGCTGGGGCCAACGTCCTGACTTTC.